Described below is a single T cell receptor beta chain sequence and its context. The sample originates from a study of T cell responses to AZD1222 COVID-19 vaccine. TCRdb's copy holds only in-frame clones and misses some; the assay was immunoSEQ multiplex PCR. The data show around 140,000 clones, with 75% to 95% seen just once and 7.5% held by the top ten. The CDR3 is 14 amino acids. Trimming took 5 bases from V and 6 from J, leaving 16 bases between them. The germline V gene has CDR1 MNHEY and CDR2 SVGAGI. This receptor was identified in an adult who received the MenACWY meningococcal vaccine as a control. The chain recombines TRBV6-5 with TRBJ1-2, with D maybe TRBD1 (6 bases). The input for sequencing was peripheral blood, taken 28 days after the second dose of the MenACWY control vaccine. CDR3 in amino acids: CASSHFIQGNGYTF. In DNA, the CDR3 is TGTGCCAGCAGTCACTTCATACAGGGAAATGGCTACACCTTC.